This entry lists 16 T cell receptor beta chains sequenced from one sample in a study of blood T cell repertoires in COVID-19. Here immunoSEQ multiplex PCR was the method, and the copy in TCRdb shows in-frame clones only, minus some. Of about 240,000 clones listed, around 83% are singletons. The sequenced sample was peripheral blood. The receptor source for this set is a woman in her fifties or sixties with active or convalescent COVID-19.

This chain uses TRBV9 with TRBJ1-1; 7 positions agree with TRBD1. The CDR3 extends over 13 amino acids. The V gene's germline CDR1 is SGDLS and CDR2 YYNGEE. Unmatched junction bases numbered 5, after V lost 0 bases and J lost 9 bases. This chain's CDR3 is CASSVVEGAQAFF. The CDR3 DNA is TGTGCCAGCAGCGTAGTCGAGGGGGCCCAAGCTTTCTTT. Together with reference TRBV9 and TRBJ1-1, the CDR3 gives the full variable domain: DSGVTQTPKHLITATGQRVTLRCSPRSGDLSVYWYQQSLDQGLQFLIQYYNGEERAKGNILERFSAQQFPDLHSELNLSSLELGDSALYFCASSVVEGAQAFFGQGTRLTVV.

The chain recombines TRBV5-4 with TRBJ2-1; 10 bases agree with TRBD2. CDR1 is SGHNT, CDR2 YYREEE, per germline (reference sequence). The V and J ends lost 2 bases and 8 bases, in that order; junction bases with no gene match: 4. The CDR3 contains 14 residues. This chain's CDR3 is CASSLSSGGYEQFF. Written as DNA, the CDR3 is TGTGCCAGCAGCTTATCTAGCGGGGGATATGAGCAGTTCTTC.

This chain joins TRBV19 and TRBJ1-2; 10 positions agree with TRBD1. CDR3 size: 16 residues. Per germline, CDR1 LNHDA and CDR2 SQIVND (reference sequence). The ends lost 7 bases at V and 7 bases at J; junction bases unmatched: 15. This CDR3 reads CASTKQTGGASFGYTF. CDR3 in DNA: TGTGCCAGTACCAAGCAGACAGGGGGCGCGTCATTTGGCTACACCTTC. Drawing the rest from reference TRBV19 and TRBJ1-2, the complete variable domain is DGGITQSPKYLFRKEGQNVTLSCEQNLNHDAMYWYRQDPGQGLRLIYYSQIVNDFQKGDIAEGYSVSREKKESFPLTVTSAQKNPTAFYLCASTKQTGGASFGYTFGSGTRLTVV.

The chain is built from TRBV2 and TRBJ2-5; 10 nucleotides match TRBD2. There are 18 residues in the CDR3. Trimming took 4 bases from V and 2 from J; bases not matched to a gene: 13. The germline gives CDR1 SNHLY, CDR2 FYNNEI. CDR3 protein: CASSGPSASGGLQETQYF. The CDR3 DNA follows: TGTGCCAGCAGTGGACCGTCGGCTAGCGGGGGCCTACAAGAGACCCAGTACTTC.

The table lists this clone with a few counts. The chain employs TRBV28 and TRBJ2-4, with D unclear. This CDR3 has 16 residues. Trimming left V 6 bases short and J 2 bases short, with 17 bases between. CDR1 MDHEN and CDR2 SYDVKM come from the germline V gene. CDR3 in DNA: TGTGCCAGCAGGGGCTATGATATCAACCCCAAAAACATTCAGTACTTC. Translating gives CASRGYDINPKNIQYF.

V usage is TRBV20-1 and J usage is TRBJ2-7; D not certain. Trimming stripped 6 bases from V and 4 bases from J, with 10 bases between. CDR3 length equals 11 residues. Germline V gene lookup returns CDR1 DFQATT and CDR2 SNEGSKA (reference sequence). The CDR3 loop is CSARSEYEQYF. The CDR3 DNA reads as TGCAGTGCCCGCTCAGAATACGAGCAGTACTTC.

This chain joins TRBV27 and TRBJ1-2, with 11 bases lining up with TRBD1. This CDR3 region has 16 residues. With 3 bases clipped from V and 6 bases from J, the junction kept 9 bases outside the gene matches. The V gene's germline CDR1 is MNHEY and CDR2 SMNVEV (reference sequence). The CDR3 sequence is CASSFSRDRGRDGYTF. In DNA, the CDR3 is TGTGCCAGCAGTTTCAGCCGGGACAGGGGGAGGGATGGCTACACCTTC.

The J gene is TRBJ2-6, the V gene TRBV7-3; weak D call: TRBD1 (5 bases). Trimming left V 3 bases short and J 1 base short, with 16 bases between. The CDR3 extends over 18 amino acids. CDR1 is SGHTA and CDR2 is FQGTGA in the germline V gene. The CDR3 coding sequence is TGTGCCAGCAGCTTTAAGGGTGGCAGGGAATCTGGGGCCAACGTCCTGACTTTC. This encodes CASSFKGGRESGANVLTF.

The V gene is TRBV5-1, the J gene TRBJ2-7, with a tentative D call TRBD1 (5 bases). Germline loops: CDR1 SGHRS, CDR2 YFSETQ. The CDR3 totals 13 residues. Trimming took 0 bases from V and 3 from J, leaving 7 bases between them. CDR3 nucleotides: TGCGCCAGCAGCTTGGGGGGCAACTACGAGCAGTACTTC. Translated, it gives CASSLGGNYEQYF.

Only one count was recorded for this clone. The chain recombines TRBV4-1 with TRBJ1-5; possibly TRBD1 for D (5 bases). The CDR3 covers 15 residues. Trimming removed 1 base at V and 4 bases at J, with 11 bases between. Germline V gene sequence: CDR1 MGHRA, CDR2 YSYEKL. The CDR3 DNA follows: TGCGCCAGCAGCCAAGTGGTAGGGGCTAATCAGCCCCAGCATTTT. Translation gives CASSQVVGANQPQHF.

The chain links TRBV19 to TRBJ2-3, with 11 bases matching TRBD2. V gave up 3 bases and J gave up 1 base; unmatched junction bases: 0. The CDR3 sequence is 15 residues long. The germline V gene encodes CDR1 LNHDA and CDR2 SQIVND (reference sequence). The CDR3 DNA is TGTGCCAGTAGTATGGGACTAGCGGGCACAGATACGCAGTATTTT. Translating gives CASSMGLAGTDTQYF.

The V gene is TRBV6-5, the J gene TRBJ1-2; possibly TRBD1 for D (5 bases). Looked up from germline, CDR1 is MNHEY and CDR2 is SVGAGI. The CDR3 is 11 residues long. Trimming took off 8 bases at V and 4 bases at J, with 8 bases between the two ends. Here the CDR3 DNA reads TGTGCCAGCCAGGGAGGCTATGGCTACACCTTC. Amino acid sequence: CASQGGYGYTF.

This clone was seen more than once but under ten times. The V gene is TRBV4-1, the J gene TRBJ2-7, with 7 bases matching TRBD1. CDR1 and CDR2 (germline): MGHRA, YSYEKL. CDR3 length: 13 residues. V lost 2 bases to trimming and J lost 2 bases; unmatched junction nucleotides: 0. The CDR3 protein is CASSQRGPYEQYF. The CDR3 nucleotides are TGCGCCAGCAGCCAAAGGGGGCCCTACGAGCAGTACTTC.

The chain recombines TRBV18 with TRBJ1-2, with 7 nucleotides matching TRBD1. CDR3 length: 16 residues. Germline CDR1 KGHSH, CDR2 LQKENI. The V gene end was trimmed by 3 bases and the J gene end by 5 bases; junction bases not matched to a gene: 12. CDR3 sequence (DNA): TGTGCCAGCTCACCTCCGGGACAGCGATCGTCTTATGGCTACACCTTC. It codes for CASSPPGQRSSYGYTF.

The V call is TRBV7-3, the J call TRBJ1-2; D might be TRBD1 (5 bases). CDR1 is SGHTA and CDR2 is FQGTGA in the germline V gene. CDR3 size: 15 residues. V was trimmed by 2 bases and J by 2 bases, leaving 12 bases between them. CDR3 in amino acids: CASSLEPGNNYGYTF. CDR3 DNA: TGTGCCAGCAGCTTAGAGCCAGGGAACAACTATGGCTACACCTTC.

There are a few counts of this clone. This rearrangement joins TRBV7-9 to TRBJ2-7, with 7 bases matching TRBD1. Losses at the gene ends were 2 bases for V and 6 bases for J; bases not matched to a gene: 4. This CDR3 has 13 amino acids. Germline CDR1 and CDR2: SEHNR and FQNEAQ (reference sequence). In DNA, the CDR3 is TGTGCCAGCAGCTTATCGACAGGGCTCGAGCAGTACTTC. As protein: CASSLSTGLEQYF. The full variable domain, in which reference TRBV7-9 and TRBJ2-7 provide the parts outside the CDR3, is DTGVSQNPRHKITKRGQNVTFRCDPISEHNRLYWYRQTLGQGPEFLTYFQNEAQLEKSRLLSDRFSAERPKGSFSTLEIQRTEQGDSAMYLCASSLSTGLEQYFGPGTRLTVT.